The T cell receptor (beta chain) described here comes from a study of blood T cell repertoires in COVID-19. Study details: Whether acute or convalescent, the COVID-19 samples came from the United States, Italy and Spain.

Per the original data handling: For nucleated cells, counts were estimated from reference gene primer amplification. Here immunoSEQ multiplex PCR was the method, and the copy in TCRdb shows in-frame clones only, minus some. That table is the source of V, J and clone size, and D and trimming were worked out from the DNA. The sample consists of tens of thousands of clones, under 80% of them appearing once. Deletions cut 4 bases from V and 0 bases from J, with 13 bases between. This CDR3 has 17 amino acids. The germline V gene encodes CDR1 MGHRA and CDR2 YSYEKL. The TCR sequence derives from a man between 65 and 80 years old with COVID-19, enrolled during active disease. The source material was peripheral blood. The J gene is TRBJ2-6, the V gene TRBV4-1; D may be TRBD1 (6 bases). The CDR3 spells CASSRGQTNSGANVLTF. CDR3 bases: TGCGCCAGCAGCCGCGGACAGACCAACTCTGGGGCCAACGTCCTGACTTTC.